This T cell receptor (beta chain) was documented in a study of Tregs in tolerant kidney transplant recipients. Whole-study findings and limits: Validation in larger populations is needed because few patients were studied. For some patients, primers changed over time, blocking nucleotide-level comparison. Activated donor B cell expansion appeared to reveal the most relevant donor-specific TCRbeta repertoire. Donor-specific Treg expansion exceeded global Treg expansion in tolerant patients, suggesting antigen drive.

Worth noting for this clone: Its specificity is not known. The CDR3 is cut off 3 residues early in the read; its end comes from the germline J gene.

CDR3 length: 14 amino acids. CDR1 SEHNR and CDR2 FQNEAQ come from the germline V gene (reference sequence). V was cut by 5 bases and J by 2 bases, with 13 bases left in between. Some clones are missing from TCRdb's copy, which holds only in-frame ones; the method was immunoSEQ multiplex PCR. The sample totals under 3,000 clones; its top ten clones hold roughly 40%. Mixed chimerism was transient after nonmyeloablative marrow transplants from related graft donors. The chain joins TRBV7-9 to TRBJ2-7; a weak D match, TRBD2 (5 bases). Sequenced material: CD8+ T cells from blood (PBMCs), taken 6 months after the transplant. The source is a human patient who received a combined kidney and bone marrow transplant. Among the T cells, some may be from the graft donor. The covered CDR3 bases are TGTGCCAGCAGCCTCGGGGATGCTGCCTACGAG. This gives the protein CASSLGDAAYE. The whole CDR3 reads CASSLGDAAYEQYF.